The sequence of this T cell receptor beta chain was determined in a study of control samples from healthy donors and cancer patients (dated by TCRdb to the early 2020s). The library was obtained by the immunoSEQ multiplex PCR assay. TCRdb carries this immuneACCESS record with in-frame sequences only. Its versions omit some clonotypes, under half of them owing to an unresolved V gene in the studies checked, with the rest unexplained. The sample records roughly 130,000 clones, more than 70% of which are singletons. Around 3% of the sample rests with the top ten. In the germline V gene, CDR1 corresponds to SNHLY and CDR2 to FYNNEI. The V end loses 6 bases and the J end loses 6 bases, and a stretch of 12 bases separates them. The CDR3, from cysteine to phenylalanine, totals 14 residues. Only CDR3 DNA remains: 42 bases, in frame from the first base. Remarks on this clone: Its specific antigen is unknown. Nothing much larger sits one base from this clone, and base qualities are not available.

Sequenced: blood. The chain is assembled from TRBV2 and TRBJ1-6, with the D gene not clear enough to name. The TCR comes from a middle-aged man in good health. The nucleotide sequence is given as TGTGCCAGCAGCCCTGAGATGGGTAATTCACCCCTCCACTTT. It translates to CASSPEMGNSPLHF.